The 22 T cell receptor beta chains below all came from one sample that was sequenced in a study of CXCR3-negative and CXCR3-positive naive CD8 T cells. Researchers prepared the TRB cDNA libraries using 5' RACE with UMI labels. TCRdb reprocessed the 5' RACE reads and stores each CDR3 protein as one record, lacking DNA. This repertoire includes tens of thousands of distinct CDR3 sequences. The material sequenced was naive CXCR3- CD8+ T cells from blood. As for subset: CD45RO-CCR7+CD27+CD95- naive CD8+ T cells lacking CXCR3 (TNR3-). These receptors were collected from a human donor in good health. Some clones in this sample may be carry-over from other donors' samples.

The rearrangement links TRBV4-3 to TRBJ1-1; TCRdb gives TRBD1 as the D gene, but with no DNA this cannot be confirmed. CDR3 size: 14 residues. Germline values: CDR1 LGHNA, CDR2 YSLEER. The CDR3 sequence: CASSLLGGGTEAFF.

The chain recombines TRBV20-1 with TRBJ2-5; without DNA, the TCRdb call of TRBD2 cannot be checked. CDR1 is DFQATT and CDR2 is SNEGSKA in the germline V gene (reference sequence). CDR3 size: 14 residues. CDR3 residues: CSARGSSGKETQYF.

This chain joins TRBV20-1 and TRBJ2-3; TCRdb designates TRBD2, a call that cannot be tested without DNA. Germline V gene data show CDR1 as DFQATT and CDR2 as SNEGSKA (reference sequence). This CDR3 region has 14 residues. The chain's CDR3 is CSASVAGATDTQYF.

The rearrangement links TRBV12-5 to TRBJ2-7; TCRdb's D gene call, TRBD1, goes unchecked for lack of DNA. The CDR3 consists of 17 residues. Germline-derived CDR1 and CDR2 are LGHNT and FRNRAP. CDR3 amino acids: CASGIFPLGTGNYEQYF.

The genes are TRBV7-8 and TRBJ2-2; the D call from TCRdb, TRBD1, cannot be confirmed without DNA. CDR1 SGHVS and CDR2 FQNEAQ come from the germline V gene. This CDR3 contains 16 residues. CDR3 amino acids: CASSLVDRENTGELFF.

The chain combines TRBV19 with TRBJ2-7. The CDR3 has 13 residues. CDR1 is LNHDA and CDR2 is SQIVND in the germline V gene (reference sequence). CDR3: CASSIEAENEQYF.

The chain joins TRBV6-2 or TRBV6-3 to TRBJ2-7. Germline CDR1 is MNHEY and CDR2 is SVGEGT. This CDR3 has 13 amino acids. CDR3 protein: CASSYGQVHEQYF.

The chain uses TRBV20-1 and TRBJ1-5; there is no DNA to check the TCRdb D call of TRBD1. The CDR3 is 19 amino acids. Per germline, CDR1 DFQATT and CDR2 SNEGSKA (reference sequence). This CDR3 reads CSARDPRAGRLFSNQPQHF.

CDR3 protein: CSVEEAGGNNEQFF. The J gene is TRBJ2-1, the V gene TRBV29-1; the TCRdb call, TRBD2, lacks DNA for checking. CDR1 and CDR2 (germline): SQVTM, ANQGSEA. This CDR3 has 14 amino acids.

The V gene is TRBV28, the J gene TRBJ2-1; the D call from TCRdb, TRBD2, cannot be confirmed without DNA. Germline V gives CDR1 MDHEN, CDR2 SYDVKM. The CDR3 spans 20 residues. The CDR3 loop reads CASSPEGLLAGEDSYNEQFF.

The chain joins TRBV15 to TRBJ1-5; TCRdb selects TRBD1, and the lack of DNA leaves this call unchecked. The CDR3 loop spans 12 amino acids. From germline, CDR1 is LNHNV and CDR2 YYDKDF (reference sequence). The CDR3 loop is CATSTSGGPQHF.

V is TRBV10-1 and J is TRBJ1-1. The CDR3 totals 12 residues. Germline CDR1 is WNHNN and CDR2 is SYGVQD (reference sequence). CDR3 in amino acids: CASSAWGTEAFF.

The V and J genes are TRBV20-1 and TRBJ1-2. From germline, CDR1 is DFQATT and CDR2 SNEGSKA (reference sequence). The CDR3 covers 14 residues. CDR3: CSARDRGDNYGYTF.

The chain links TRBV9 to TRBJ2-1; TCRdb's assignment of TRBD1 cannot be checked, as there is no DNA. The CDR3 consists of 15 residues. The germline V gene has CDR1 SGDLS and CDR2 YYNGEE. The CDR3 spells CASRYRTGEGNEQFF.

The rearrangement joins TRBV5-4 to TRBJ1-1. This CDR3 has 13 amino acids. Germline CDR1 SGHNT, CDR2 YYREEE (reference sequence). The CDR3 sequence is CASSLSGPTEAFF. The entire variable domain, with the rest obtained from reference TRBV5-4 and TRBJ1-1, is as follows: ETGVTQSPTHLIKTRGQQVTLRCSSQSGHNTVSWYQQALGQGPQFIFQYYREEENGRGNFPPRFSGLQFPNYSSELNVNALELDDSALYLCASSLSGPTEAFFGQGTRLTVV.

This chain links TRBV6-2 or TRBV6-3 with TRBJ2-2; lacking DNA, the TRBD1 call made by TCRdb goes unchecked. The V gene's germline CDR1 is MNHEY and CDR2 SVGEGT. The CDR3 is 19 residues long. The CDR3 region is CASSYLPGSTGTNTGELFF.

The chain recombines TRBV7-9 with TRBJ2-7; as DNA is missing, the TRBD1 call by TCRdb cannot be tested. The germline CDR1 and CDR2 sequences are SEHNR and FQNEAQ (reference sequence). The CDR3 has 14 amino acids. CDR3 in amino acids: CASSSGTGTHEQYF.

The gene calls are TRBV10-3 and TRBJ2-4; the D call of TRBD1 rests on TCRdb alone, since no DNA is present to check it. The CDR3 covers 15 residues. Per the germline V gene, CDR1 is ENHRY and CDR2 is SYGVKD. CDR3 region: CAGRGRGVSKNIQYF.

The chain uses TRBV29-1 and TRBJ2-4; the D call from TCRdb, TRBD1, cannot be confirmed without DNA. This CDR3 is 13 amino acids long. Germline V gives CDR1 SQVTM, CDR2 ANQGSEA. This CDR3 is CSVETATENIQYF.

The CDR3 sequence is CSASTGAVDYEQYF. This chain joins TRBV20-1 and TRBJ2-7; the D call from TCRdb, TRBD1, cannot be confirmed without DNA. Germline-derived CDR1 and CDR2 are DFQATT and SNEGSKA (reference sequence). The CDR3 runs 14 residues.

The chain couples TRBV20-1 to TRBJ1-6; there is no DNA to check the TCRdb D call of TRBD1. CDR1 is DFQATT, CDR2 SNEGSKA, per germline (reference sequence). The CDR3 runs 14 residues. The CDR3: CSVYTGLSGGPLHF.

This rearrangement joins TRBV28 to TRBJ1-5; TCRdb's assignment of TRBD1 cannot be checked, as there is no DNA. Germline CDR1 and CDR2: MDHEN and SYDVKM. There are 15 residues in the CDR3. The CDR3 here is CASIRDSYSNQPQHF.